This entry describes one TCR beta chain. This CDR3 is 13 amino acids long. Per the germline V gene, CDR1 is ENHRY and CDR2 is SYGVKD. V was cut by 6 bases and J by 6 bases, with 14 bases left in between. The sample belongs to a study of T cells in Graves' hyperthyroidism and ophthalmopathy. What was amplified from RNA transcripts were TCR beta CDR3 regions. The study used the HTBI primer set for a first-round RT-PCR of the TCR CDR3. TCRdb passed the multiplex PCR reads through MiXCR, listing each CDR3 protein once. The sample yields about 840,000 distinct CDR3 sequences, over 35% seen once. The clonotype originates from a man younger than 35 with Graves' hyperthyroidism. Input material: blood. The chain carries TRBV10-3 and TRBJ1-1, with a weak D call TRBD1 (5 bases). DNA of the CDR3: TGTGCCATCAGCCCAAAGGGGACGGCTGAAGCTTTCTTT. Protein product: CAISPKGTAEAFF.